The entry below gives a single TCR beta chain sequence along with its context. A J-beta primer mix and a sample-barcoded 5' primer were used in a second PCR of roughly 6 to 12 cycles. TCRdb analysed the 5' RACE reads with MiXCR anew, one entry per CDR3 protein. The sample has 1.5 million to 2 million distinct CDR3 sequences; 35% to 50% are singletons. The CDR3 loop spans 14 amino acids. Trimming cost V 1 base and J 2 bases, with 11 bases left between them. CDR1 and CDR2 (germline): DFQATT, SNEGSKA (reference sequence). The sample belongs to a study of blood T cells in healthy people across ages. Individuals who donated were healthy Caucasians from Russia aged roughly 6 to 95.

The source of this sequence is a human donor in good health. The sequenced sample was blood. The chain has TRBV20-1 and TRBJ1-2; D call uncertain. The CDR3 sequence is CSARAFRSNYGYTF. CDR3 DNA: TGCAGTGCTAGAGCCTTCAGGTCCAACTATGGCTACACCTTC.